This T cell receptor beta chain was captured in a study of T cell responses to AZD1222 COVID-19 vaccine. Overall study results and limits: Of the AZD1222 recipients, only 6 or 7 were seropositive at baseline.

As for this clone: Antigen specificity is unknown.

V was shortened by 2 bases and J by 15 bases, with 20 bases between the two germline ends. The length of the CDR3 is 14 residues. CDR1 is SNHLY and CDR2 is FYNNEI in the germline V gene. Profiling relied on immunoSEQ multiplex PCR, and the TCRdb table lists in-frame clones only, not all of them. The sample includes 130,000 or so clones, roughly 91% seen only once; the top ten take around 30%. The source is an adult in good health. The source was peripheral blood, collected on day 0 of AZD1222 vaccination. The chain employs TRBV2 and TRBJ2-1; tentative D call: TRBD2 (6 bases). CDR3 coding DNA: TGTGCCAGCAGTGAATTACTAGCTCGGGTCGAGTTGTTCTTC. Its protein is CASSELLARVELFF. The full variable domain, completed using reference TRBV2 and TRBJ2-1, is EPEVTQTPSHQVTQMGQEVILRCVPISNHLYFYWYRQILGQKVEFLVSFYNNEISEKSEIFDDQFSVERPDGSNFTLKIRSTKLEDSAMYFCASSELLARVELFFGPGTRLTVL.